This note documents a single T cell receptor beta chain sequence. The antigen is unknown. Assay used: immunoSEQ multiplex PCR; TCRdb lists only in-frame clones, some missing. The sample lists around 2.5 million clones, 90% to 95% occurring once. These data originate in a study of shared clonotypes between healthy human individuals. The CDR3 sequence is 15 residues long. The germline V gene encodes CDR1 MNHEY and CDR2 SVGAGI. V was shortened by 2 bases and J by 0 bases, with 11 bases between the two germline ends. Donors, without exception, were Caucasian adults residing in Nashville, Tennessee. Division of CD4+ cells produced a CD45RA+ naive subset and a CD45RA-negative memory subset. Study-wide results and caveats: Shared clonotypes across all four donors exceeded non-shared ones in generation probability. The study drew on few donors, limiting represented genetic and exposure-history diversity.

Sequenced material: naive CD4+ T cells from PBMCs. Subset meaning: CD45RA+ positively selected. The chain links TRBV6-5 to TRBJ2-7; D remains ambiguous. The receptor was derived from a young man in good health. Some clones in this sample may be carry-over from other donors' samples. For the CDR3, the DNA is TGTGCCAGCAGTTACAGAGAGATCCCCTCCTACGAGCAGTACTTC. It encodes CASSYREIPSYEQYF.